This entry describes one TCR beta chain. This entry belongs to a study of beta chain features in type 1 diabetes. The germline CDR1 and CDR2 sequences are SGDLS and YYNGEE. The CDR3 runs 13 residues. Trimming removed 0 bases from V and 8 bases from J, with 11 bases in between. The whole isolated RNA underwent reverse transcription, so sequencing captured expressed TCRB transcripts. Profiled with immunoSEQ multiplex PCR; TCRdb holds only in-frame clones, not every one. The profile shows roughly 370,000 clones, over 11% of them singletons. The sequenced material came from naive CD4+ T cells from blood. The genes are TRBV9 and TRBJ1-1, with D uncertain. The receptor was derived from a man aged 30-40 years in good health. CDR3: CASSVAGSSEAFF. The CDR3 DNA follows: TGTGCCAGCAGCGTAGCTGGGTCCAGCGAAGCTTTCTTT.